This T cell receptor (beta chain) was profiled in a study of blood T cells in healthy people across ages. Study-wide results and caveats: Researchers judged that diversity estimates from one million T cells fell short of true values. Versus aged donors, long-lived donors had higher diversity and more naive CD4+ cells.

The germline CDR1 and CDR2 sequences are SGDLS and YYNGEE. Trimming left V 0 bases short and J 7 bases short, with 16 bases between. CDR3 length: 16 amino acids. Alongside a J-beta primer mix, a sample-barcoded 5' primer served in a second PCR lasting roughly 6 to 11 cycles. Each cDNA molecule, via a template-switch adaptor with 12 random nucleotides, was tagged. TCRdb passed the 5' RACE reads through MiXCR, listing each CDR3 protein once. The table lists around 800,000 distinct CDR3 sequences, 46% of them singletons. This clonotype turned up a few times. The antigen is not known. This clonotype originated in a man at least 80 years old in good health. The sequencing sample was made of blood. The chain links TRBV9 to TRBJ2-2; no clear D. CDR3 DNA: TGTGCCAGCAGCGTAGAGAATCCTGGAGCCGGCGGGGAGCTGTTTTTT. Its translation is CASSVENPGAGGELFF.